This TCR beta chain comes out of a study of T-cell memory formation after mild COVID-19. Study overall: TCR clustering was largely donor specific. General study findings and limits: Confirmation of SARS-CoV-2 specificity was lacking for second-wave clones peaking day 37. Clones that contracted from day 15 to 85 had balanced CD4/CD8; later expanders were CD4+ biased.

Germline loops: CDR1 ENHRY, CDR2 SYGVKD. V lost 7 bases to trimming and J lost 6 bases; unmatched junction nucleotides: 10. This CDR3 spans 14 amino acids. This clonotype was seen a few times. As yet, its antigen is unknown. TCRalpha and TCRbeta libraries used 5'RACE with constant-segment primers and UMIs. Using its own MiXCR run on the 5' RACE reads, TCRdb lists one record per CDR3 protein. The sample holds fewer than 350,000 distinct CDR3 sequences; approximately 14% are singletons and the top ten take approximately 22%. This sequence originates from a man aged 18 to 35 who had mild COVID-19 (a few samples of this study predate the infection). Cell type and time point are not known. J is TRBJ2-3 and V is TRBV10-3, with 7 bases lining up with TRBD1. The material sequenced was PBMCs or a T cell subset sorted from them (not recorded which). Here the CDR3 DNA reads TGTGCCATCAAAGGCCAGGGGGTCGACGATACGCAGTATTTT. Amino acids: CAIKGQGVDDTQYF.